In this sample, the clone carrying this T cell receptor beta chain turned up a few times. The data were taken from a study of T cell changes during pregnancy in multiple sclerosis. The CDR3 contains 14 residues. The ends lost 3 bases at V and 2 bases at J; junction bases unmatched: 3. Germline assignment: CDR1 LNHDA and CDR2 SQIVND (reference sequence). Produced via immunoSEQ multiplex PCR; TCRdb's table is partial and in-frame only. Of under 25,000 clones listed, 75% to 90% are singletons. The source of this sequence is a female donor in good health, enrolled as a control in a pregnancy study. The chain combines TRBV19 with TRBJ1-2; 7 bases fit TRBD1. Specimen: CD8+ T cells from peripheral blood mononuclear cells, collected in the first trimester of pregnancy. CDR3 loop: CASSIGTVNYGYTF. CDR3 coding DNA: TGTGCCAGTAGTATCGGGACAGTAAACTATGGCTACACCTTC.